This T cell receptor beta chain originates from a study of blood T cell repertoires in COVID-19. Looking at the study overall: Sites in the United States, Italy and Spain provided acute and convalescent COVID-19 samples. T cells, B-cell-depleted T cells, or PBMCs provided the cDNA or gDNA that served as material.

Original handling: Reference gene primers were amplified, and this amplification served to estimate nucleated cell counts. The assay was immunoSEQ multiplex PCR, and TCRdb's table has in-frame clones only and misses some. The V and J calls and clone size come from that table; D and trimming were worked out from the DNA. Among 95,000 to 130,000 clones, around four fifths were seen once, and the ten largest hold approximately 7.6%. Germline CDR1 and CDR2: SQVTM and ANQGSEA. This CDR3 is built from 14 residues. Trimming took 5 bases from V and 8 from J, leaving 21 bases between them. This clonotype was sampled from a man in his sixties or seventies with active or convalescent COVID-19. Sequenced: peripheral blood. The chain recombines TRBV29-1 with TRBJ1-2, with D maybe TRBD1 (6 bases). The CDR3 nucleotides read TGCAGCGTTAATGCCGGGACACACATCGGGGGCTACACCTTC. This sequence encodes CSVNAGTHIGGYTF.